The 10 T cell receptor beta chains below were found in one sample sequenced in a study of blood T cell repertoires in COVID-19 (dated by TCRdb to between 2020 and 2021). Libraries were prepared through the immunoSEQ multiplex PCR assay. The table comes from immuneACCESS by way of TCRdb, which keeps in-frame sequences with V and J called. Part of the clones is missing from these tables; in studies checked, under half for an unresolved V gene and the rest for unknown reasons. The sample table shows under 250,000 clones, and around four fifths are seen once. The ten largest clones capture approximately 9% of the sample. Sequenced sample: peripheral blood. Receptor source: a man in his forties or fifties with active or convalescent COVID-19.

The V call is TRBV4-1, the J call TRBJ1-3, with TRBD1 identical over 11 bases. V shed 1 base and J 9 bases; nucleotides not matched to a gene: 5. The CDR3 contains 15 residues. Germline CDR1 is MGHRA and CDR2 is YSYEKL. Written as DNA, the CDR3 is TGCGCCAGCAGCCAAGGGGGGACAGGGGGAGGCACCATATATTTT. Translation: CASSQGGTGGGTIYF.

The J gene is TRBJ1-1, the V gene TRBV5-4; D not certain. The CDR3 is made up of 13 amino acids. Germline CDR1 SGHNT, CDR2 YYREEE (reference sequence). Deletions cut 7 bases from V and 0 bases from J, with 10 bases between. CDR3 protein: CASQTDMNTEAFF. DNA for the CDR3: TGTGCCAGCCAAACCGACATGAACACTGAAGCTTTCTTT. Together with reference TRBV5-4 and TRBJ1-1, the CDR3 gives the full variable domain: ETGVTQSPTHLIKTRGQQVTLRCSSQSGHNTVSWYQQALGQGPQFIFQYYREEENGRGNFPPRFSGLQFPNYSSELNVNALELDDSALYLCASQTDMNTEAFFGQGTRLTVV.

The chain recombines TRBV6-5 with TRBJ1-6; tentative D call: TRBD1 (5 bases). Germline loops: CDR1 MNHEY, CDR2 SVGAGI. The V and J ends lost 6 bases and 7 bases respectively, with 13 bases between them. This CDR3 contains 14 residues. The DNA for the CDR3 is TGTGCCAGCAGACTTGGACAAGCCAATTCACCCCTCCACTTT. Translated: CASRLGQANSPLHF.

V is TRBV18 and J is TRBJ2-6; D remains ambiguous. V shed 3 bases and J shed 2 bases, with 8 bases lying between them. Germline-derived CDR1 and CDR2 are KGHSH and LQKENI. The CDR3 extends over 15 amino acids. CDR3 region: CASSPEATGANVLTF. CDR3 coding DNA: TGTGCCAGCTCACCCGAAGCCACTGGGGCCAACGTCCTGACTTTC.

The V gene is TRBV19, the J gene TRBJ1-2; 10 bases are a match to TRBD1. J gave up 3 bases and V 4 bases, and 5 bases lay outside the gene matches. The CDR3 covers 15 residues. The germline V gene has CDR1 LNHDA and CDR2 SQIVND (reference sequence). The CDR3 here is CASSTRQGADYGYTF. Here the CDR3 DNA reads TGTGCCAGTAGTACACGACAGGGGGCGGACTATGGCTACACCTTC.

This chain links TRBV2 with TRBJ1-3, with D maybe TRBD1 (5 bases). V lost 8 bases, J lost 4 bases, and 18 bases lay in between. Germline values: CDR1 SNHLY, CDR2 FYNNEI. The CDR3 is 15 residues long. The CDR3 here is CASGGDDWPGNTIYF. The CDR3 DNA is TGTGCCAGCGGGGGGGACGACTGGCCCGGAAACACCATATATTTT.

The chain uses TRBV4-1 and TRBJ1-1; 8 bases are shared with TRBD1. The CDR3 contains 14 residues. Germline-derived CDR1 and CDR2 are MGHRA and YSYEKL. Germline trimming cut 4 bases from V and 5 bases from J; bases unmatched to any gene: 6. The CDR3 DNA sequence: TGCGCCAGCAGCCCCCGACAGGGGTTGACTGAAGCTTTCTTT. It translates to CASSPRQGLTEAFF.

In this sample, this clone turned up once. The V and J genes are TRBV2 and TRBJ2-7; perhaps TRBD1 as D (5 bases). The germline V gene encodes CDR1 SNHLY and CDR2 FYNNEI. Trimming stripped 8 bases from V and 1 base from J, with 15 bases between. This CDR3 has 14 residues. CDR3 region: CASEVDTVSYEQYF. The CDR3 DNA reads TGTGCCAGCGAGGTGGACACGGTGTCCTACGAGCAGTACTTC.

The CDR3 region has the DNA TGCGCCAGCAGCCAAACACCGACAGGTGGGGAGCCCCAGCATTTT. Encoded protein: CASSQTPTGGEPQHF. The chain uses TRBV4-1 and TRBJ1-5; TRBD1 is a possible D gene (6 bases). Germline V gene data show CDR1 as MGHRA and CDR2 as YSYEKL. Trimming stripped 2 bases from V and 8 bases from J, with 16 bases between. CDR3 length: 15 residues.

A word on this clone: The sample contains more than one DNA sequence encoding this CDR3. The CDR3 is CASSLQGTEAFF. CDR3 coding DNA: TGTGCCAGCAGCCTACAGGGGACTGAAGCTTTCTTT. The chain is built from TRBV3-1 (or the pseudogene TRBV3-2) and TRBJ1-1, with 7 bases fitting TRBD1. J gave up 5 bases and V 4 bases, and 1 base lay outside the gene matches. Per germline, CDR1 LGHDT and CDR2 YNNKEL (reference sequence). This CDR3 is built from 12 residues.